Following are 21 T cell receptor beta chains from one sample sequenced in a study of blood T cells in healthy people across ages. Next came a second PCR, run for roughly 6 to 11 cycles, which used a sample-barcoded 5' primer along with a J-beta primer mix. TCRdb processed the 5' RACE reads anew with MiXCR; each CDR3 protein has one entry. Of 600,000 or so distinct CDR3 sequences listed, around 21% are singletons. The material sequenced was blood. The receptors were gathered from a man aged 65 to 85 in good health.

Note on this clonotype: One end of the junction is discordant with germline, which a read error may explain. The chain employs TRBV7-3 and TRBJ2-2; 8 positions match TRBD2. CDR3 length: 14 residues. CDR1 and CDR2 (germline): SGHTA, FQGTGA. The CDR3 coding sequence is TGTACCAGCAGCTTAAGCGGGAGTGCCGGGGAGCTGTTTTTT. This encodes CTSSLSGSAGELFF.

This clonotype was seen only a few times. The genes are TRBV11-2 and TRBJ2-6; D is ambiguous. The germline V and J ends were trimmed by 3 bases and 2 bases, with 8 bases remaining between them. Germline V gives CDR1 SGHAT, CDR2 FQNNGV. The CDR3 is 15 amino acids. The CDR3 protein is CASSLGRTGANVLTF. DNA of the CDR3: TGTGCCAGCAGCTTGGGCAGGACTGGGGCCAACGTCCTGACTTTC.

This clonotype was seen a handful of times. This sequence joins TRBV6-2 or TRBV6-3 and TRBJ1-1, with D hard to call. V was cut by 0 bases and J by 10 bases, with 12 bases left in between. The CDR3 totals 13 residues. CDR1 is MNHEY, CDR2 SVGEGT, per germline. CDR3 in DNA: TGTGCCAGCAGTTACTCGACACCCGCGTCAGCTTTCTTT. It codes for CASSYSTPASAFF.

This chain's CDR3 is CASSYGTGSNEQFF. The CDR3 DNA sequence: TGTGCCAGCAGTTACGGGACAGGGAGCAATGAGCAGTTCTTC. The chain links TRBV6-6 to TRBJ2-1; TRBD1 agrees at 9 bases. Losses at the gene ends were 2 bases for V and 6 bases for J; bases not matched to a gene: 2. CDR3 length: 14 amino acids. Germline values: CDR1 MNHNY, CDR2 SVGAGI (reference sequence).

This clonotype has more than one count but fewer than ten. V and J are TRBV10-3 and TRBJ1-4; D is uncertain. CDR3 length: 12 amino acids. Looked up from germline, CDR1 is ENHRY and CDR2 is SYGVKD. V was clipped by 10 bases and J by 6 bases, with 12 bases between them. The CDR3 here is CATRSSDEKLFF. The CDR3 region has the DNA TGTGCCACCCGAAGTTCGGATGAAAAACTGTTTTTT.

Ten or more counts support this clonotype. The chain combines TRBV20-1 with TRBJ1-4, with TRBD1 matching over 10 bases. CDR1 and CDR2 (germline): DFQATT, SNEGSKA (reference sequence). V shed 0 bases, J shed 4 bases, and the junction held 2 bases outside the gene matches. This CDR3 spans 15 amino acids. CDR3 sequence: CSAREGTGDNEKLFF. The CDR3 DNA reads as TGCAGTGCTAGAGAGGGGACAGGGGATAATGAAAAACTGTTTTTT.

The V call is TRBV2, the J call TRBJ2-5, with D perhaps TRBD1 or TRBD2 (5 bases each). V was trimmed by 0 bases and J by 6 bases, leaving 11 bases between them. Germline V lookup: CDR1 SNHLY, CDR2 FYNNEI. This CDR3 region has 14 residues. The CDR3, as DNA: TGTGCCAGCAGTGAAGCACCTGGGGGAAAGACCCAGTACTTC. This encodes CASSEAPGGKTQYF.

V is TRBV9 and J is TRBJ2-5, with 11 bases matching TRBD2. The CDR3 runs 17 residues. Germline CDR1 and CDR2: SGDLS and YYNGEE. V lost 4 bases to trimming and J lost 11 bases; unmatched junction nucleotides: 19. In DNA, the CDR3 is TGTGCCAGCAGCCCGCAAGGGGTTGGGCTAGCGGGAGGAGAGCAGTACTTC. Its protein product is CASSPQGVGLAGGEQYF.

In nucleotides, the CDR3 is TGCGCCAGCAGCCAAGAAATAGTAGCCAAAAACATTCAGTACTTC. Protein sequence: CASSQEIVAKNIQYF. This sequence joins TRBV4-3 and TRBJ2-4; D is uncertain. CDR1 is LGHNA and CDR2 is YSLEER in the germline V gene. V was cut by 0 bases and J by 0 bases, with 6 bases left in between. The CDR3 loop spans 15 amino acids.

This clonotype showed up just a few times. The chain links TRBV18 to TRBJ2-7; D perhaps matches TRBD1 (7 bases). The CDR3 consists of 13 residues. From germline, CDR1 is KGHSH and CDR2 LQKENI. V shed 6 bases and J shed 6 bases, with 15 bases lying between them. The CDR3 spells CASSLPGGSEQYF. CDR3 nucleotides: TGTGCCAGCTCCCTCCCAGGGGGGAGCGAGCAGTACTTC.

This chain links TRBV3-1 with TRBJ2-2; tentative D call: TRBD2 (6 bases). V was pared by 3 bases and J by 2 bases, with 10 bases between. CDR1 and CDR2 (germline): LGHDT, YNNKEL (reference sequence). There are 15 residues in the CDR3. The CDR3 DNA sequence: TGTGCCAGCAGCCACCGCGGGACTAACACCGGGGAGCTGTTTTTT. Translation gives CASSHRGTNTGELFF.

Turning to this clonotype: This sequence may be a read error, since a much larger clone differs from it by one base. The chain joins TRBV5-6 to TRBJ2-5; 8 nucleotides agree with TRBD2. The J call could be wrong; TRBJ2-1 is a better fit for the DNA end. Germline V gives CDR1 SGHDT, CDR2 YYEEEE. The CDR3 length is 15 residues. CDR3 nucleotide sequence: TGTACCAGCAGCTTGGGTCTAGCGGGCACCAATGAGCAGTTCTTC. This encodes CTSSLGLAGTNEQFF.

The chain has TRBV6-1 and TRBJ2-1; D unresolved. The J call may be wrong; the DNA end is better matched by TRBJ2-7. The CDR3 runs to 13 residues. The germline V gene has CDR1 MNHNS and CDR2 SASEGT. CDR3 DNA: TGTGCCAGCACCCACTTCCTACCCTACGAGCAGTACTTC. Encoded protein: CASTHFLPYEQYF.

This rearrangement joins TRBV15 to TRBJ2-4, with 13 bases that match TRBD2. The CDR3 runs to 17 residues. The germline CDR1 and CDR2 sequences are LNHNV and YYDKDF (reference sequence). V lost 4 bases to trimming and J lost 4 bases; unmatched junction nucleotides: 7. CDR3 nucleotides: TGTGCCACCAGCATAACTAGCGGGGGGGCGAGAAAAAACATTCAGTACTTC. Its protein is CATSITSGGARKNIQYF.

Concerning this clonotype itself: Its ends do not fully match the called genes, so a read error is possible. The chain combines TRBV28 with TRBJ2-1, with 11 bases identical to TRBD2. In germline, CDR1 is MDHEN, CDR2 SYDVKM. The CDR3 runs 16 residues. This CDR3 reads CTSTIAGGPSYNEQFF. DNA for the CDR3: TGTACCAGCACAATAGCGGGAGGGCCCTCCTACAATGAGCAGTTCTTC.

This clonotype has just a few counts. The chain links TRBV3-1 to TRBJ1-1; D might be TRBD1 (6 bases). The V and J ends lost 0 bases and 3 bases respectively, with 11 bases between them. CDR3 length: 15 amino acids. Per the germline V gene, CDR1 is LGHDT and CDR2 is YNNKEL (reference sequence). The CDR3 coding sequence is TGTGCCAGCAGCCAAGATGGGGGGGCACACACTGAAGCTTTCTTT. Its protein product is CASSQDGGAHTEAFF.

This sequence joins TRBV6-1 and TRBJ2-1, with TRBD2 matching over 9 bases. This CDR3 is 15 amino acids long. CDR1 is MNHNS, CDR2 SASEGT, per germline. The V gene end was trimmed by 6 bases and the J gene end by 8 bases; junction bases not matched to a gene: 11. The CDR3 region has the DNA TGTGCCAGCAGCGCCGGGACTAGCAAGGGCTATGAGCAGTTCTTC. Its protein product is CASSAGTSKGYEQFF.

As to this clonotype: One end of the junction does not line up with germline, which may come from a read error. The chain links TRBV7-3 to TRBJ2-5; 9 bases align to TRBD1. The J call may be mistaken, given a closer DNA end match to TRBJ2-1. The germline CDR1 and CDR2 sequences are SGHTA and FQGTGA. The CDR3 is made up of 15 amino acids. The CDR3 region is CASSLGDREVNGQFF. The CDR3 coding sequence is TGTGCCAGCAGCTTAGGGGACAGGGAGGTGAATGGGCAGTTCTTC.

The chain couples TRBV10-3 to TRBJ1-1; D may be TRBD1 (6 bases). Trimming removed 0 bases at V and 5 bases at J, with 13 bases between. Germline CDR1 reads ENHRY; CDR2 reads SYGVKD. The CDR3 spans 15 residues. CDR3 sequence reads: CAISESLQGITEAFF. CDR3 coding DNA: TGTGCCATCAGTGAGTCCCTCCAGGGGATTACTGAAGCTTTCTTT.

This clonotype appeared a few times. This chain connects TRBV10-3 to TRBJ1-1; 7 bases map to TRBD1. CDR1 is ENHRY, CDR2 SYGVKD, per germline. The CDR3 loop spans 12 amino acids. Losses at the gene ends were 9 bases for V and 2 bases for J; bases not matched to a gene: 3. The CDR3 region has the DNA TGTGCCATGCGGGACAGTAACACTGAAGCTTTCTTT. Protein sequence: CAMRDSNTEAFF.

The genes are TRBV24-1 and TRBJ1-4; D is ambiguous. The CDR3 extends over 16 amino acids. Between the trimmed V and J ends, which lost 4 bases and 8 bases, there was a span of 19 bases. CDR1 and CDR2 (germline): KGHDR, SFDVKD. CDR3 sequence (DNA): TGTGCCACCAGTGACCGCTCCGGGCCTCAAGGGGAAAAACTGTTTTTT. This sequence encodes CATSDRSGPQGEKLFF.